Sequencing of this T cell receptor (beta chain) was carried out in a study of beta chain features in type 1 diabetes. This clone was recorded many times. The target antigen is unknown. Expressed TCRB transcripts were sequenced because the entire RNA isolate underwent reverse transcription. Profiling relied on immunoSEQ multiplex PCR, and the TCRdb table lists in-frame clones only, not all of them. The table lists under 200,000 clones, approximately 9% of them singletons. Broader study findings: Reduced insertions and increased deletions marked VDJ junctions in type 1 diabetes patients. Patients with Type 1 diabetes showed moderately but significantly shorter TCRB CDR3s in all four CD4+ subsets.

The CDR3 contains 15 residues. The germline gives CDR1 LGHNA, CDR2 YSLEER. Trimming cost V 0 bases and J 7 bases, with 13 bases left between them. Sequenced input: central memory CD4+ T cells from blood. This TCR was recovered from a woman between 18 and 29 years old with type 1 diabetes. The chain recombines TRBV4-3 with TRBJ2-1; perhaps TRBD2 as D (6 bases). The CDR3 spells CASSQDLAGKNEQFF. The CDR3 nucleotides are TGCGCCAGCAGCCAAGATTTGGCGGGAAAGAATGAGCAGTTCTTC.